The present T cell receptor beta chain was sequenced within a study of blood T cell repertoires in COVID-19. V lost 4 bases and J lost 4; bases outside the gene matches: 10. This CDR3 is built from 16 residues. Per germline, CDR1 SGHRS and CDR2 YFSETQ. Clones were read by immunoSEQ multiplex PCR, and TCRdb kept only the in-frame ones, dropping some. The data show about 130,000 clones, around 79% seen once. The TCR originated in a man older than 75 with acute or convalescent COVID-19. Material for sequencing was peripheral blood. This rearrangement joins TRBV5-1 to TRBJ2-5; 10 bases are a match to TRBD1. In DNA, the CDR3 is TGCGCCAGCAGCATAGCCTGGACAGGGGGTGGAGAGACCCAGTACTTC. Translating gives CASSIAWTGGGETQYF.